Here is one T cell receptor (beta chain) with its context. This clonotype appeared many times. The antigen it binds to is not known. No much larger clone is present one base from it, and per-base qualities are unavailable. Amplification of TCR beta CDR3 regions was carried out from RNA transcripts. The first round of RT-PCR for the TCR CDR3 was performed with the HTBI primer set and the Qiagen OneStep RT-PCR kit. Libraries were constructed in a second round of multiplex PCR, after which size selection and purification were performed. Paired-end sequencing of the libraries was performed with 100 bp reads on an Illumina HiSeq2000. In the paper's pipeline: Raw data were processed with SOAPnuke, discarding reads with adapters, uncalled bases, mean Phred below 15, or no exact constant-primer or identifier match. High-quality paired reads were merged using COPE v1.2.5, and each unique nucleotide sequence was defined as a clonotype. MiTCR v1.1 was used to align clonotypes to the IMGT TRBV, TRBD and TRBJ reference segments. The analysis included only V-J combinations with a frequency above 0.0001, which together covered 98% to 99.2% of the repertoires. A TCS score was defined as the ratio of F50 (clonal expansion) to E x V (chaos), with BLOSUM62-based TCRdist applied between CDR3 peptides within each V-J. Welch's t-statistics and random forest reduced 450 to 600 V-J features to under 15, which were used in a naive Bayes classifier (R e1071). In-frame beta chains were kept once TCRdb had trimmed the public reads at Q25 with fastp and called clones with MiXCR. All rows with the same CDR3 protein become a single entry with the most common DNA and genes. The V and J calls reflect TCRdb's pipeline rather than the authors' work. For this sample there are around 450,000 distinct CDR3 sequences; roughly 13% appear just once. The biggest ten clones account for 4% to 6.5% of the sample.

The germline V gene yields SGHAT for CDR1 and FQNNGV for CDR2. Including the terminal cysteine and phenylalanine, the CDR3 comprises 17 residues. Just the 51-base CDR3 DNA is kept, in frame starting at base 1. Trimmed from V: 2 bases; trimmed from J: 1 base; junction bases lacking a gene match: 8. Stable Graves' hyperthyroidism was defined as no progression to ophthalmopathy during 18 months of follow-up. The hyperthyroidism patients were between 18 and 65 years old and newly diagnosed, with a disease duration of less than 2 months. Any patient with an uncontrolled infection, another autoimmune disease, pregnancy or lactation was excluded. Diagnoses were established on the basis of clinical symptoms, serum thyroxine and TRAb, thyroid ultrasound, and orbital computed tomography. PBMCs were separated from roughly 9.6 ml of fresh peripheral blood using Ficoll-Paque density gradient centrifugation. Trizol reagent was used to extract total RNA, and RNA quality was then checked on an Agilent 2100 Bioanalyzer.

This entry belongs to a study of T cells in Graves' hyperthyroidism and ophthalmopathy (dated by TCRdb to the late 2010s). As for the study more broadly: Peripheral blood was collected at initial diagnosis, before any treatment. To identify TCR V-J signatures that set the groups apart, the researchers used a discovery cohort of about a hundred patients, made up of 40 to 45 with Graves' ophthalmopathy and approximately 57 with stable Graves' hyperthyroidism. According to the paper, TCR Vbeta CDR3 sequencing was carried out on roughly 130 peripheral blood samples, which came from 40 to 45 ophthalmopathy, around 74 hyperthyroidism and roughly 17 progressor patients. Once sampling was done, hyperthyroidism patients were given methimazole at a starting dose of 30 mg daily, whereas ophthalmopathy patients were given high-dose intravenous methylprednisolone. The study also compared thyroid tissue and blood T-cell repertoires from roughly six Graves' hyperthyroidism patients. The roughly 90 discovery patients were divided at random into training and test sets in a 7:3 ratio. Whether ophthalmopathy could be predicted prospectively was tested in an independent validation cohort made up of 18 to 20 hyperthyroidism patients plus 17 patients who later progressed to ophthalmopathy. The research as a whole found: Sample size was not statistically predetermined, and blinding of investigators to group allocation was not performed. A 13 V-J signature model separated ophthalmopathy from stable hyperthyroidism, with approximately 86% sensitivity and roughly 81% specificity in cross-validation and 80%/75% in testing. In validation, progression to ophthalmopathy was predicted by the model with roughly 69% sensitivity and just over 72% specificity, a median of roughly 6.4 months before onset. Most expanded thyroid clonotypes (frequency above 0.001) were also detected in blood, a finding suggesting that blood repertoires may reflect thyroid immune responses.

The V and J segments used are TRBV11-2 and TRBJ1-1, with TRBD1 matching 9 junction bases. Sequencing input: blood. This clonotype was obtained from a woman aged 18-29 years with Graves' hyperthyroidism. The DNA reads TGTGCCAGCAGCTTATTAGGACAGGGGTGGAAGAACACTGAAGCTTTCTTT. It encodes CASSLLGQGWKNTEAFF.